This TCR beta chain is drawn from a study of beta chain features in type 1 diabetes. Turning to this clone: Its matching antigen is unknown.

A CD45RO/CCR7/CD25/CD127/CD95/CD27 panel sorted naive, central memory, regulatory and stem cell-like memory CD4+ cells. The sequenced template was cDNA made from the entire isolated RNA. Here immunoSEQ multiplex PCR was the method, and the copy in TCRdb shows in-frame clones only, minus some. This sample carries just under 150,000 clones, around 9.3% of them seen once, and the ten largest clones take around 1.4%. Study outcomes and limitations: Cells with high TCR expression could be over-represented by cDNA sequencing. There was a moderate but significant shortening of TCRB CDR3s in all four CD4+ subsets of Type 1 diabetes patients.

CDR1 and CDR2 (germline): MNHNY, SVGAGI (reference sequence). Germline trimming cut 6 bases from V and 3 bases from J; bases unmatched to any gene: 5. There are 14 residues in the CDR3. The sequenced sample was naive CD4+ T cells from blood. The genes are TRBV6-6 and TRBJ1-2, with 9 bases lining up with TRBD1. This clonotype was obtained from a young man in good health. As DNA, the CDR3 is TGTGCCAGCAGCCGGGGACAGGGACACTATGGCTACACCTTC. Translation gives CASSRGQGHYGYTF.